What follows are 32 T cell receptor gamma chains derived from one specimen sequenced in a study of gamma delta lymphoproliferative disorders and STAT genes. TCRdb fed the multiplex PCR reads to CATT. Of 5,100 or so gamma-chain clones detected, approximately 8% appear once; the ten largest clones hold less than 3.5%. Sequencing used genomic DNA taken from PBMCs of patients and controls. Sequenced material: blood. The source is a human donor in good health.

This clone is medium-sized within its sample. The V call is TRGV4, the J call TRGJ1 or TRGJ2. Germline matching of the DNA provided the J gene here, since TCRdb leaves it blank. Germline V CDR1 and CDR2: EGSTGY, YDSYTSSV. The CDR3 sequence is 15 residues long. J gave up 2 bases and V 4 bases, and 11 bases lay outside the gene matches. Here the CDR3 DNA reads TGTGCCACCTGGGACGCAGGCGTTTATTATTATAAGAAACTCTTT. Translating gives CATWDAGVYYYKKLF.

By sample share, this clone is medium-sized. The chain links TRGV3 to TRGJ1 or TRGJ2. TCRdb is silent on the J gene; assignment here came from matching the DNA to germline. This CDR3 has 14 amino acids. Trimming at V came to 0 bases and at J to 9 bases, leaving 11 bases not matched to a gene. Germline CDR1 VTNTFY, CDR2 YDVSTARD (reference sequence). CDR3 coding DNA: TGTGCCACCTGGGACAGGCCACCCCGGGGTAAGAAACTCTTT. It is translated as CATWDRPPRGKKLF.

This clone is medium-sized by share. The CDR3 loop is CATWDRYISDWIKTF. The DNA for the CDR3 is TGTGCCACCTGGGACAGGTATATAAGTGATTGGATCAAGACGTTT. The chain joins TRGV3 to TRGJP2. TCRdb gives no J gene; it was assigned here by matching the DNA to germline. CDR1 and CDR2 from the germline V gene are VTNTFY and YDVSTARD (reference sequence). CDR3 size: 15 residues. V lost 0 bases to trimming and J lost 5 bases; unmatched junction nucleotides: 6.

Sample share makes this clone medium-sized. The chain combines TRGV5 with TRGJ1 or TRGJ2. No J gene is reported in TCRdb; it was inferred here by comparing the DNA with germline. Germline V gene sequence: CDR1 VINAFY, CDR2 YDVSNSKD. CDR3 length: 12 amino acids. With 0 bases clipped from V and 7 bases from J, the junction kept 3 bases outside the gene matches. CDR3 DNA: TGTGCCACCTGGGACAGGCTCTATAAGAAACTCTTT. Encoded protein: CATWDRLYKKLF.

By frequency in the sample, this clone is medium-sized. The chain recombines TRGV8 with TRGJ1 or TRGJ2. TCRdb offers no J gene call, so here the DNA was matched to germline to obtain one. The V and J ends lost 2 bases and 5 bases, in that order; junction bases with no gene match: 3. The germline V gene has CDR1 VENAVY and CDR2 YDSYNSRV. This CDR3 comprises 12 residues. The CDR3 region is CATWDIHYKKLF. The CDR3 coding sequence is TGTGCCACCTGGGATATCCATTATAAGAAACTCTTT.

In its sample, this clone ranks as medium-sized. The chain links TRGV2 to TRGJ1 or TRGJ2. TCRdb is silent on the J gene; assignment here came from matching the DNA to germline. With V trimmed by 0 bases and J by 0 bases, 8 bases remained unmatched. From germline, CDR1 is EGSNGY and CDR2 YDSYNSKV. The CDR3 runs to 16 residues. The CDR3 here is CATWDGPSKNYYKKLF. DNA of the CDR3: TGTGCCACCTGGGACGGGCCCAGTAAGAATTATTATAAGAAACTCTTT.

This clone was counted ten times or more. The V and J genes are TRGV2 and TRGJ1 or TRGJ2. The J gene, left out of TCRdb, was set here by checking the DNA against germline. This CDR3 is 14 amino acids long. J was trimmed by 0 bases and V by 2 bases; bases with no gene match: 4. Germline V gene sequence: CDR1 EGSNGY, CDR2 YDSYNSKV. The CDR3 sequence: CATWDDTNYYKKLF. CDR3 DNA: TGTGCCACCTGGGACGACACGAATTATTATAAGAAACTCTTT.

This clone is medium-sized within its sample. The V and J genes are TRGV3 and TRGJP1. No J gene is reported in TCRdb; it was inferred here by comparing the DNA with germline. The CDR3 extends over 12 amino acids. Germline trimming cut 3 bases from V and 12 bases from J; bases unmatched to any gene: 7. The germline V gene has CDR1 VTNTFY and CDR2 YDVSTARD (reference sequence). CDR3 DNA sequence: TGTGCCACCTGGGACGGGGGGGGGTTCAAGATATTT. The encoded protein is CATWDGGGFKIF.

By its share, this clone is medium-sized (0.01 to 0.1%). This chain uses TRGV2 with TRGJ1 or TRGJ2. Since TCRdb gives no J gene, matching the DNA to germline was used here to assign it. Germline V gives CDR1 EGSNGY, CDR2 YDSYNSKV. Losses at the gene ends were 0 bases for V and 10 bases for J; bases not matched to a gene: 3. The CDR3 sequence is 11 residues long. In nucleotides, the CDR3 is TGTGCCACCTGGGACGGGCGGAAGAAACTCTTT. Translating it yields CATWDGRKKLF.

This clone came up many times. For the CDR3, the DNA is TGTGCCTTGTGGGAGGTGCCCTTTTATTATAAGAAACTCTTT. Translated: CALWEVPFYYKKLF. The rearrangement uses TRGV9 and TRGJ1 or TRGJ2. In the absence of a J gene in TCRdb, the DNA was matched to germline to assign it here. CDR3 length: 14 residues. V was clipped by 0 bases and J by 3 bases; unmatched bases: 5. CDR1 and CDR2 (germline): GITISATS, ISYDGTV (reference sequence).

This clone is classed as medium-sized. The rearrangement uses TRGV8 and TRGJ1 or TRGJ2. TCRdb lists no J gene, so it was determined here by aligning the DNA to germline. Germline trimming cut 0 bases from V and 11 bases from J; bases unmatched to any gene: 1. This CDR3 comprises 10 residues. CDR1 is VENAVY, CDR2 YDSYNSRV, per germline. The CDR3 is CATWDREKLF. The CDR3 nucleotides read TGTGCCACCTGGGATAGGGAGAAACTCTTT.

The CDR3, as DNA: TGTGCCACCTGGACAGAGCCCACAAATTATTATAAGAAACTCTTT. Residues: CATWTEPTNYYKKLF. The genes are TRGV3 and TRGJ1 or TRGJ2. TCRdb leaves out the J gene; it was filled in here by matching the DNA to germline. CDR1 is VTNTFY, CDR2 YDVSTARD, per germline (reference sequence). The CDR3 is 15 residues long. J lost 1 base, V lost 6 bases, and 12 bases had no gene match.

By share of the sample, this clone is medium-sized. The chain carries TRGV2 and TRGJP1. TCRdb records no J gene; here it was assigned by comparing the DNA to germline. Per the germline V gene, CDR1 is EGSNGY and CDR2 is YDSYNSKV. Unmatched junction bases numbered 14, after V lost 1 base and J lost 12 bases. The CDR3 has 15 residues. CDR3 amino acids: CATWDGPPTLGFKIF. As DNA, the CDR3 is TGTGCCACCTGGGACGGTCCCCCCACGCTGGGGTTCAAGATATTT.

By frequency in the sample, this clone is medium-sized. The J gene is TRGJ1 or TRGJ2, the V gene TRGV3. Because TCRdb records no J gene, it was assigned here through a match of the DNA to germline. Germline CDR1 is VTNTFY and CDR2 is YDVSTARD (reference sequence). V lost 0 bases, J lost 2 bases, and 7 bases stayed unmatched. This CDR3 comprises 15 residues. CDR3 region: CATWDRGRHYYKKLF. For the CDR3, the DNA is TGTGCCACCTGGGACAGGGGAAGGCATTATTATAAGAAACTCTTT.

V gene TRGV8 combines with J gene TRGJ1 or TRGJ2. In the absence of a J gene in TCRdb, the DNA was matched to germline to assign it here. In germline, CDR1 is VENAVY, CDR2 YDSYNSRV. CDR3 length: 15 residues. Germline trimming cut 2 bases from V and 2 bases from J; bases unmatched to any gene: 9. The CDR3 is CATWDKPPHYYKKLF. The CDR3 DNA reads as TGTGCCACCTGGGATAAGCCCCCCCATTATTATAAGAAACTCTTT.

This clone ranks as medium-sized. The chain uses TRGV2 and TRGJP2. Here the J gene was assigned by germline matching of the DNA, as TCRdb has none. The V gene end was trimmed by 0 bases and the J gene end by 11 bases; junction bases not matched to a gene: 6. Looked up from germline, CDR1 is EGSNGY and CDR2 is YDSYNSKV. The CDR3 totals 13 residues. The CDR3 DNA follows: TGTGCCACCTGGGACGGGCGGAGATGGATCAAGACGTTT. Residues: CATWDGRRWIKTF.

This clone is categorized as medium-sized. The gene calls are TRGV10 and TRGJ1 or TRGJ2. The J gene was missing in TCRdb and was found by matching the end of the DNA to germline. TRGV10 is annotated as an ORF whose role is uncertain. Trimming removed 8 bases from V and 9 bases from J; junction bases left unmatched: 11. The CDR3 sequence is 12 residues long. CDR3 DNA sequence: TGTGCTGCGTGGGAGACCCGGGGTAAGAAACTCTTT. This encodes CAAWETRGKKLF.

This clone is classed as medium-sized. V and J are TRGV2 and TRGJ1 or TRGJ2. In the absence of a J gene in TCRdb, the DNA was matched to germline to assign it here. This CDR3 is 17 amino acids long. The V gene's germline CDR1 is EGSNGY and CDR2 YDSYNSKV. Trimming removed 0 bases from V and 12 bases from J; junction bases left unmatched: 23. This CDR3 reads CATWDGPQNNPVLGKLF. The CDR3 DNA reads TGTGCCACCTGGGACGGGCCTCAAAACAACCCCGTATTGGGGAAACTCTTT.

This clone is classed as medium-sized. The chain is built from TRGV4 and TRGJ1 or TRGJ2. TCRdb does not report a J gene; here it was assigned by matching the DNA to germline references. J was trimmed by 8 bases and V by 2 bases; bases with no gene match: 3. This CDR3 spans 11 amino acids. Germline V CDR1 and CDR2: EGSTGY, YDSYTSSV. The CDR3 sequence is CATWDAHKKLF. The CDR3 DNA sequence: TGTGCCACCTGGGATGCTCATAAGAAACTCTTT.

By sample share, this clone is medium-sized. V is TRGV2 and J is TRGJ1 or TRGJ2. The J gene, missing from TCRdb, was assigned here through DNA to germline matching. The germline CDR1 and CDR2 sequences are EGSNGY and YDSYNSKV. V was clipped by 0 bases and J by 2 bases; unmatched bases: 10. This CDR3 is built from 16 residues. The CDR3 coding sequence is TGTGCCACCTGGGACGGGCCCGCTGCGTATTATTATAAGAAACTCTTT. Amino acid sequence: CATWDGPAAYYYKKLF.

This clone is medium-sized within its sample. This chain joins TRGV11 and TRGJ1 or TRGJ2. TCRdb does not report a J gene; here it was assigned by matching the DNA to germline references. TRGV11 is given ORF status, its function remaining uncertain. V lost 1 base and J lost 4; bases outside the gene matches: 1. This CDR3 comprises 13 residues. The DNA for the CDR3 is TGTGCCTGCTGGATTAGGCAATATTATAAGAAACTCTTT. This gives the protein CACWIRQYYKKLF.

The J gene is TRGJ1 or TRGJ2, the V gene TRGV4. The J gene, missing from TCRdb, was assigned here through DNA to germline matching. Germline CDR1 and CDR2: EGSTGY and YDSYTSSV. With V trimmed by 0 bases and J by 2 bases, 7 bases remained unmatched. The CDR3 is 15 residues long. CDR3 in DNA: TGTGCCACCTGGGATGGGCGGAATTATTATTATAAGAAACTCTTT. It translates to CATWDGRNYYYKKLF.

By its share, this clone is medium-sized. The J gene is TRGJP1, the V gene TRGV10. The J gene comes from matching the DNA to germline here; TCRdb lacks it. TRGV10 is labeled an ORF, and its function is uncertain. With V trimmed by 8 bases and J by 0 bases, 13 bases remained unmatched. The length of the CDR3 is 17 residues. The chain's CDR3 is CAAWDHGPYTTGWFKIF. CDR3 nucleotides: TGTGCTGCGTGGGACCATGGGCCTTATACCACTGGTTGGTTCAAGATATTT.

This clone was recorded at least ten times. The V gene is TRGV8, the J gene TRGJ1 or TRGJ2. TCRdb records no J gene; here it was assigned by comparing the DNA to germline. Germline assignment: CDR1 VENAVY and CDR2 YDSYNSRV. Unmatched junction bases numbered 10, after V lost 2 bases and J lost 0 bases. This CDR3 has 16 residues. The CDR3 reads CATWDKLGLNYYKKLF. For the CDR3, the DNA is TGTGCCACCTGGGATAAGTTAGGGCTGAATTATTATAAGAAACTCTTT.

This clone is labeled as medium-sized. The genes are TRGV4 and TRGJ1 or TRGJ2. The J gene comes from matching the DNA to germline here; TCRdb lacks it. J lost 0 bases, V lost 4 bases, and 3 bases had no gene match. There are 13 residues in the CDR3. The germline V gene has CDR1 EGSTGY and CDR2 YDSYTSSV. CDR3 protein: CATWEVNYYKKLF. The CDR3 coding sequence is TGTGCCACCTGGGAGGTGAATTATTATAAGAAACTCTTT.

This clone was counted only a few times. The protein given by TCRdb reflects a much larger clone and differs at residue 3 from this DNA's translation, likely from a read error; the protein shown is the DNA's translation. Called V gene: TRGV3; the J gene was not called. From germline, CDR1 is VTNTFY and CDR2 YDVSTARD (reference sequence). This CDR3 has 9 residues. CDR3 sequence: CAPWDRPLF. CDR3 sequence (DNA): TGTGCCCCCTGGGACAGGCCACTCTTT.

By sample fraction, this clone is medium-sized. The chain uses TRGV4 and TRGJ1 or TRGJ2. The J gene is absent in TCRdb and was assigned here via DNA matching to germline. CDR1 EGSTGY and CDR2 YDSYTSSV come from the germline V gene. There are 14 residues in the CDR3. With 4 bases clipped from V and 0 bases from J, the junction kept 6 bases outside the gene matches. CDR3 DNA sequence: TGTGCCACCTGGGACGCGCCGAATTATTATAAGAAACTCTTT. It codes for CATWDAPNYYKKLF.

This clone was found many times. The genes are TRGV3 and TRGJ1 or TRGJ2. No J segment appears in TCRdb, so it was assigned here by matching the sequence to germline. J gave up 7 bases and V 2 bases, and 14 bases lay outside the gene matches. There are 15 residues in the CDR3. Germline loops: CDR1 VTNTFY, CDR2 YDVSTARD (reference sequence). The DNA for the CDR3 is TGTGCCACCTGGGACAAGCCCATTGTACGGTATAAGAAACTCTTT. This translates into CATWDKPIVRYKKLF.

This clone occurred many times. V is TRGV8 and J is TRGJ1 or TRGJ2. TCRdb leaves out the J gene; it was filled in here by matching the DNA to germline. The V and J ends lost 6 bases and 2 bases, in that order; junction bases with no gene match: 4. Germline CDR1 VENAVY, CDR2 YDSYNSRV. The CDR3 length is 12 residues. CDR3 residues: CATWIHYYKKLF. The CDR3 bases are TGTGCCACCTGGATTCATTATTATAAGAAACTCTTT.

This clone is labeled medium-sized (0.01 to 0.1%). The V and J genes are TRGV8 and TRGJP1. No J gene is reported in TCRdb; it was inferred here by comparing the DNA with germline. J lost 7 bases, V lost 0 bases, and 5 bases had no gene match. CDR3 length: 14 residues. Germline assignment: CDR1 VENAVY and CDR2 YDSYNSRV. DNA of the CDR3: TGTGCCACCTGGGATAGGCCAGGTGGTTGGTTCAAGATATTT. Protein sequence: CATWDRPGGWFKIF.

This clone is medium-sized (0.01 to 0.1%) within its sample. This sequence joins TRGV10 and TRGJ1 or TRGJ2. TCRdb carries no J gene annotation; the J gene was assigned here by matching the DNA with germline. TRGV10 carries the ORF label, with uncertain function. Trimming at V came to 8 bases and at J to 0 bases, leaving 5 bases not matched to a gene. The CDR3 covers 13 residues. Here the CDR3 DNA reads TGTGCTGCGTGGGCCTCGAATTATTATAAGAAACTCTTT. It specifies CAAWASNYYKKLF.

This clone is termed medium-sized (0.01 to 0.1%). The chain is built from TRGV10 and TRGJP1. The J gene, left out of TCRdb, was set here by checking the DNA against germline. TRGV10 is sorted into the ORF group, with uncertain function. Trimming at V came to 8 bases and at J to 4 bases, leaving 8 bases not matched to a gene. The CDR3 is made up of 14 amino acids. The CDR3 DNA follows: TGTGCTGCGTGGGACTCGAGCACTGGTTGGTTCAAGATATTT. This encodes CAAWDSSTGWFKIF.